One and the same sample provided the 6 T cell receptor beta chains below, sequenced in a study of T cell repertoires in cytomegalovirus infection (dated by TCRdb to the late 2010s). Sequencing used an Illumina HiSeq 1500. Through fastp at Q25 and MiXCR, TCRdb rebuilt clones from the public reads, retaining in-frame beta chains. Each entry merges the rows of one CDR3 protein and shows their most common DNA and genes. The table for this sample lists 300,000 to 400,000 distinct CDR3 sequences; 15% to 20% of them were counted only once. Of the sample, around 8.6% falls within the top ten clones. The source material was PBMCs. The origin of the receptors is a human donor in good health (CMV status not recorded). Some clones in this sample may be carry-over from other donors' samples.

The J gene is TRBJ2-7, the V gene TRBV5-6; maybe TRBD1 (5 bases). Trimming shortened V by 3 bases and J by 3 bases, and 13 bases separated the two germline ends. Germline loops: CDR1 SGHDT, CDR2 YYEEEE. The CDR3 spans 14 residues. CDR3 amino acids: CASSWSTEFYEQYF. DNA for the CDR3: TGTGCCAGCAGCTGGTCGACAGAATTCTACGAGCAGTACTTC.

The chain is built from TRBV5-1 and TRBJ2-7; 11 bases are a match to TRBD1. V trimming: 4 bases; J trimming: 6 bases; junction bases outside the gene matches: 6. CDR3 length: 14 residues. Germline V gene data show CDR1 as SGHRS and CDR2 as YFSETQ. The CDR3 is CASSPGTGGVEQYF. In DNA, the CDR3 is TGCGCCAGCAGCCCAGGGACAGGGGGAGTCGAGCAGTACTTC.

This clonotype was detected ten times or more. This chain uses TRBV7-9 with TRBJ1-6; D uncertain. The V end lost 5 bases, the J end lost 3 bases, and 17 bases lay between the germline ends. The germline V gene encodes CDR1 SEHNR and CDR2 FQNEAQ (reference sequence). The CDR3 totals 17 residues. The CDR3: CASSPTGEIIYNSPLHF. The CDR3 coding sequence is TGTGCCAGCAGCCCTACCGGGGAAATCATCTATAATTCACCCCTCCACTTT.

This clonotype appeared many times. The rearrangement links TRBV6-2 or TRBV6-3 to TRBJ2-7; 7 bases fit TRBD1. Germline V gene lookup returns CDR1 MNHEY and CDR2 SVGEGT. The CDR3 is 12 amino acids. V gave up 5 bases and J gave up 3 bases; unmatched junction bases: 1. CDR3 DNA: TGTGCCAGCAGTCACAGGGGCTACGAGCAGTACTTC. Translation gives CASSHRGYEQYF.

There are a few counts of this clonotype. This chain joins TRBV19 and TRBJ2-2, with D possibly matching TRBD2 (7 bases). This CDR3 spans 15 amino acids. The germline V gene has CDR1 LNHDA and CDR2 SQIVND (reference sequence). The ends were cut back, 10 bases at V and 0 bases at J, with 15 bases in the middle. Here the CDR3 DNA reads TGTGCCACCAAGTGGGGGGGGCCGAACACCGGGGAGCTGTTTTTT. Protein: CATKWGGPNTGELFF.

Details on this clonotype: A much larger clone is a single base away; this may be a read error. This chain links TRBV10-3 with TRBJ2-1; 12 bases line up with TRBD2. The germline CDR1 and CDR2 sequences are ENHRY and SYGVKD. The CDR3 spans 14 residues. The chain's CDR3 is CAITGLAGFNDQFF. The CDR3, as DNA: TGTGCCATCACGGGACTAGCGGGCTTCAATGACCAGTTCTTC.